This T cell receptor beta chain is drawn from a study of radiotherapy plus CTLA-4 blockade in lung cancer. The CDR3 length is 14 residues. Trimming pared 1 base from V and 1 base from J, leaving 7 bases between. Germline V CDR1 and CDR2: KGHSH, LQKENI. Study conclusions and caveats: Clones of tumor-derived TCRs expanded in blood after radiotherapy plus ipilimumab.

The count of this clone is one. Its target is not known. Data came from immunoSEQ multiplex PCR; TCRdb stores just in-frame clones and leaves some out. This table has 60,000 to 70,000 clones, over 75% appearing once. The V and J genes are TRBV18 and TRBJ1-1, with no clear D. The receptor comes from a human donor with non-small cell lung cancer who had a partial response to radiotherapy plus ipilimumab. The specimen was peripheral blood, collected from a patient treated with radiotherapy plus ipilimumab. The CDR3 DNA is TGTGCCAGCTCACCACTGGAGAAGAACACTGAAGCTTTCTTT. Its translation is CASSPLEKNTEAFF.